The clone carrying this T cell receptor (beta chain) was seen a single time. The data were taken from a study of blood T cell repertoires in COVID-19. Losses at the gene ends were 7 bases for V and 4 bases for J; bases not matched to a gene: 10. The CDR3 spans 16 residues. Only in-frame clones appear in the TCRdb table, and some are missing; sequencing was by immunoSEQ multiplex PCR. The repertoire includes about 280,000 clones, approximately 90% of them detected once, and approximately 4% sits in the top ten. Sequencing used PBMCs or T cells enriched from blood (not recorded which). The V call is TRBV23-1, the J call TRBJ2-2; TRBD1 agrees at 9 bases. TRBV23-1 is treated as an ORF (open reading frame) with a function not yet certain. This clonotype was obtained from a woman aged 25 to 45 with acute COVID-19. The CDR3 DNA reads TGCGCCAGCAACCCGGGACAGGGTTTGGGCACCGGGGAGCTGTTTTTT. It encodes CASNPGQGLGTGELFF.